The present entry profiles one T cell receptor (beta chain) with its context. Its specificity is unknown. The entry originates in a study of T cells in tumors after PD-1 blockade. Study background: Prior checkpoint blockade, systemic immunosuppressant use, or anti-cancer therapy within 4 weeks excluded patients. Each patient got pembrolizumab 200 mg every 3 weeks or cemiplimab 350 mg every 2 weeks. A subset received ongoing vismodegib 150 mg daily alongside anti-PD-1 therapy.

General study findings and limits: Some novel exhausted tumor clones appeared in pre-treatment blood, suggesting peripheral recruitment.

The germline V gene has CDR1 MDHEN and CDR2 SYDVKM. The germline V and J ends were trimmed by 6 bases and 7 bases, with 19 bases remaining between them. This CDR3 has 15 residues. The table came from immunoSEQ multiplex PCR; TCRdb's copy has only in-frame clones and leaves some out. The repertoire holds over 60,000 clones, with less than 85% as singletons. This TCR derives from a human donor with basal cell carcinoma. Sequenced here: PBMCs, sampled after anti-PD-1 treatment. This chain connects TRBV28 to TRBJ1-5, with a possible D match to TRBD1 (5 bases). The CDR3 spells CASSLLPRERQPQHF. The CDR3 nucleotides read TGTGCCAGCAGCCTATTGCCCAGGGAAAGGCAGCCCCAGCATTTT.